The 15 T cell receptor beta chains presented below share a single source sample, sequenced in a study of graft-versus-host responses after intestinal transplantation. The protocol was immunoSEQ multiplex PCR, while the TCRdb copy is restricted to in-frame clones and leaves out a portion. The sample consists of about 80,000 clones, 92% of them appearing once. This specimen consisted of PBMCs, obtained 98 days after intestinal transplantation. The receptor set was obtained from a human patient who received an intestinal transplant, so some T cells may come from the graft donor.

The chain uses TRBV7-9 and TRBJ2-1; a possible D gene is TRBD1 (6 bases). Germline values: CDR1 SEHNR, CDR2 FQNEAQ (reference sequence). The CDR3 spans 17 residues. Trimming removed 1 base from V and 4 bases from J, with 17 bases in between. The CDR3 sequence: CASSLDSSGRGYNEQFF. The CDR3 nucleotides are TGTGCCAGCAGCTTAGACTCCTCCGGCAGGGGATACAATGAGCAGTTCTTC.

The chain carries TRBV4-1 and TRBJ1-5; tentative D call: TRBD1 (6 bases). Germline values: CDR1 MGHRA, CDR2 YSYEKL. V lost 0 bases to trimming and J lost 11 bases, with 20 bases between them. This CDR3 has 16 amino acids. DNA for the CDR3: TGCGCCAGCAGCCAAGATCGTGGGACAAGCCGACCGTCCCAGCATTTT. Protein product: CASSQDRGTSRPSQHF.

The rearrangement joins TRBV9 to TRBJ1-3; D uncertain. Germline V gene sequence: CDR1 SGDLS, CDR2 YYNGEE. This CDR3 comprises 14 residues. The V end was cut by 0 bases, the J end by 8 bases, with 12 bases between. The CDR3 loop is CASSVVPREDTIYF. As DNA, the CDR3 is TGTGCCAGCAGCGTAGTACCCCGGGAGGACACCATATATTTT.

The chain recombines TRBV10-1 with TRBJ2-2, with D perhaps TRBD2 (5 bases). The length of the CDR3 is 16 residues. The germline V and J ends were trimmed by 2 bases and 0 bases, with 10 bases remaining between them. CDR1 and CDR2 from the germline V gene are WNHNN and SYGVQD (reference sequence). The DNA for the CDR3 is TGCGCCAGCAGTGAGCGAGAGGGCGCGAACACCGGGGAGCTGTTTTTT. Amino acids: CASSEREGANTGELFF.

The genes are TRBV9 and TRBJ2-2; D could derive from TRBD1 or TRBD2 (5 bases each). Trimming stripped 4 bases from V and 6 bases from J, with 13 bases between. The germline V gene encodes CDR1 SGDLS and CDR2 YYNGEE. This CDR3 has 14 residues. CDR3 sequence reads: CASSPPEGPGELFF. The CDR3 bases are TGTGCCAGCAGCCCACCCGAGGGGCCCGGGGAGCTGTTTTTT.

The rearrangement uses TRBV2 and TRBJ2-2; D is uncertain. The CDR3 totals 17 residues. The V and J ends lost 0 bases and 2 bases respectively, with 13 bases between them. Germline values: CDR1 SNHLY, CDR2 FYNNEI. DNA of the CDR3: TGTGCCAGCAGTGAAGCGCTTCTGACCATAAACACCGGGGAGCTGTTTTTT. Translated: CASSEALLTINTGELFF. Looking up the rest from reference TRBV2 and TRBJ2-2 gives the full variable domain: EPEVTQTPSHQVTQMGQEVILRCVPISNHLYFYWYRQILGQKVEFLVSFYNNEISEKSEIFDDQFSVERPDGSNFTLKIRSTKLEDSAMYFCASSEALLTINTGELFFGEGSRLTVL.

CDR3 nucleotides: TGTGCCAGCAGTTTCCTAGGGGGGGACTATGGCTACACCTTC. This gives the protein CASSFLGGDYGYTF. This chain connects TRBV6-5 to TRBJ1-2, with D maybe TRBD1 (6 bases). The CDR3 has 14 residues. Deletions cut 4 bases from V and 3 bases from J, with 12 bases between. Germline V gene lookup returns CDR1 MNHEY and CDR2 SVGAGI.

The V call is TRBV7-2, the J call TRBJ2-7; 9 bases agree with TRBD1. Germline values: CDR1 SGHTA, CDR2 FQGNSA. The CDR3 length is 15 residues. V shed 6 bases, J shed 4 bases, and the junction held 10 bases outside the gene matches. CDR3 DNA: TGTGCCAGCAGTTCCCGGGACAGGGTGTTTTACGAGCAGTACTTC. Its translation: CASSSRDRVFYEQYF. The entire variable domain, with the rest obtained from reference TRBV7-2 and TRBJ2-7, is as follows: GAGVSQSPSNKVTEKGKDVELRCDPISGHTALYWYRQSLGQGLEFLIYFQGNSAPDKSGLPSDRFSAERTGGSVSTLTIQRTQQEDSAVYLCASSSRDRVFYEQYFGPGTRLTVT.

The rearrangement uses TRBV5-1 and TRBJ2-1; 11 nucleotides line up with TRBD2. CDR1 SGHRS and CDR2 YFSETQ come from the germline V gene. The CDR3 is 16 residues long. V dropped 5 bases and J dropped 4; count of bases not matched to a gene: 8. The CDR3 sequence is CASRAAGTSGYNEQFF. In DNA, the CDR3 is TGCGCCAGCAGGGCGGCCGGGACTAGCGGATACAATGAGCAGTTCTTC.

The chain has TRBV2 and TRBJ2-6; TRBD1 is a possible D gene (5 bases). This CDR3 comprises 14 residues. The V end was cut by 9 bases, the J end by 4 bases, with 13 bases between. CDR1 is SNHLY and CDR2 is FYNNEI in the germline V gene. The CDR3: CASNRREGANVLTF. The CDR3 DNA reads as TGTGCCAGTAACAGGCGTGAAGGGGCCAACGTCCTGACTTTC.

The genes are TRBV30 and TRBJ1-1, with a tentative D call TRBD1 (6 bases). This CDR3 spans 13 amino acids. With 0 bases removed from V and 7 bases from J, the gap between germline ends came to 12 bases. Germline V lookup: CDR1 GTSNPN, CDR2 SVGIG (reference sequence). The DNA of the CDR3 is TGTGCCTGGAGTGTAGAGGGGGTGAATGAAGCTTTCTTT. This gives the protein CAWSVEGVNEAFF. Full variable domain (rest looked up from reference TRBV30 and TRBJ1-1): SQTIHQWPATLVQPVGSPLSLECTVEGTSNPNLYWYRQAAGRGLQLLFYSVGIGQISSEVPQNLSASRPQDRQFILSSKKLLLSDSGFYLCAWSVEGVNEAFFGQGTRLTVV.

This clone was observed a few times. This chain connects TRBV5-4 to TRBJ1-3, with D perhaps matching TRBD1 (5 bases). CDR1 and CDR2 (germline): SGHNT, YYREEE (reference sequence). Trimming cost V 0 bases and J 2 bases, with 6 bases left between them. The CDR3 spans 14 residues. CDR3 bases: TGTGCCAGCAGCTTGGCGGGGGCTGGAAACACCATATATTTT. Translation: CASSLAGAGNTIYF.

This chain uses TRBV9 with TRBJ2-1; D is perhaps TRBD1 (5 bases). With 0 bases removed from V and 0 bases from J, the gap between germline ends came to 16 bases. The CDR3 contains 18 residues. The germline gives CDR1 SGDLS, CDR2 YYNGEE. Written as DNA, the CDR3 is TGTGCCAGCAGCGTAGGAAAGGGGCTCTCTCGCTCCTACAATGAGCAGTTCTTC. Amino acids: CASSVGKGLSRSYNEQFF.

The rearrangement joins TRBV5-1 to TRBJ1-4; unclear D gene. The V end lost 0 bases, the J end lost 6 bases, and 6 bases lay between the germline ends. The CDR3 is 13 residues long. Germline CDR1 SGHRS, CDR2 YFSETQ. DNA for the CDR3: TGCGCCAGCAGCTTGGGGGCGCATGAAAAACTGTTTTTT. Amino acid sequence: CASSLGAHEKLFF.

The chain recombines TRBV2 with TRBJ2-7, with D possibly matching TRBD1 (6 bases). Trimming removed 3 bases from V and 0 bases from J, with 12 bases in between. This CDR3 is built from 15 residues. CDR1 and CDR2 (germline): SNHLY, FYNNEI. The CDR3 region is CASSEGDRTSYEQYF. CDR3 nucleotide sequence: TGTGCCAGCAGTGAGGGTGACAGGACCTCCTACGAGCAGTACTTC.